A single sample gave rise to the 10 T cell receptor beta chains below, sequenced in a study of cytomegalovirus exposure and HLA in healthy donors listed by TCRdb under 2017. To prepare the library, the immunoSEQ multiplex PCR assay was applied. For the multiplex PCR, a mixture combining 60 forward primers for TCR Vbeta segments and 13 reverse primers for TCR Jbeta segments was used. TCRdb obtained this table from immuneACCESS and retained in-frame rearrangements with V and J assigned. These tables miss some clones; where compared with another copy, unresolved V genes account for less than half of the shortfall, and the remainder is unexplained. The sample includes about 97,000 clones, with roughly 85% observed a single time. Clones ranked in the top ten supply just over 2.5% of the sample. Sequencing input: PBMCs. The receptors were gathered from a man in his forties or fifties in good health and CMV-seronegative.

CDR3 in DNA: TGTGCCAGCAGCAAGGGACAGGGGGCGCCATTTTCCTACGAGCAGTACTTC. This sequence encodes CASSKGQGAPFSYEQYF. The chain links TRBV9 to TRBJ2-7, with 12 bases fitting TRBD1. J lost 1 base, V lost 4 bases, and 9 bases had no gene match. The CDR3 loop spans 17 amino acids. Germline loops: CDR1 SGDLS, CDR2 YYNGEE.

This clone came up a few times. The chain recombines TRBV4-1 with TRBJ1-4, with D possibly being TRBD1 (5 bases). Germline-derived CDR1 and CDR2 are MGHRA and YSYEKL. The CDR3 contains 14 residues. V was clipped by 1 base and J by 6 bases, with 9 bases between them. The CDR3 here is CASSQVLGDEKLFF. For the CDR3, the DNA is TGCGCCAGCAGCCAAGTTCTAGGGGATGAAAAACTGTTTTTT.

This sequence joins TRBV19 and TRBJ2-2; 12 bases fit TRBD2. Germline V CDR1 and CDR2: LNHDA, SQIVND (reference sequence). There are 14 residues in the CDR3. V lost 9 bases, J lost 7 bases, and 6 bases stayed unmatched. The CDR3 DNA reads TGTGCCAGCAGACTAGCGGGGGTGATCGGGGAGCTGTTTTTT. Encoded protein: CASRLAGVIGELFF.

The rearrangement links TRBV5-8 to TRBJ2-7; 8 bases agree with TRBD2. This CDR3 has 14 residues. The trim removed 2 bases at V and 4 bases at J, leaving 5 bases unmatched. Per the germline V gene, CDR1 is SGHTS and CDR2 is YDEGEE. The DNA for the CDR3 is TGTGCCAGCAGCTTCAGCGGGGGTCTATACGAGCAGTACTTC. Its protein product is CASSFSGGLYEQYF.

The gene calls are TRBV7-2 and TRBJ1-5, with 7 nucleotides matching TRBD1. CDR3 size: 15 residues. The germline CDR1 and CDR2 sequences are SGHTA and FQGNSA. J was trimmed by 1 base and V by 3 bases; bases with no gene match: 3. This CDR3 reads CASSFGRGSNQPQHF. Written as DNA, the CDR3 is TGTGCCAGCAGCTTTGGCAGGGGGAGCAATCAGCCCCAGCATTTT.

The chain has TRBV11-3 and TRBJ2-1; no reliable D call. CDR1 is SGHNT and CDR2 is YENEEA in the germline V gene. V was shortened by 5 bases and J by 0 bases, with 8 bases between the two germline ends. This CDR3 has 14 residues. CDR3 in amino acids: CASSLRSSYNEQFF. Written as DNA, the CDR3 is TGTGCCAGCAGCCTAAGGAGCTCCTACAATGAGCAGTTCTTC. Full variable domain (outside the CDR3, taken from reference TRBV11-3 and TRBJ2-1): EAGVVQSPRYKIIEKKQPVAFWCNPISGHNTLYWYLQNLGQGPELLIRYENEEAVDDSQLPKDRFSAERLKGVDSTLKIQPAELGDSAVYLCASSLRSSYNEQFFGPGTRLTVL.

The rearrangement joins TRBV27 to TRBJ2-7; 8 positions match TRBD1. CDR3 size: 15 residues. With V trimmed by 2 bases and J by 4 bases, 7 bases remained unmatched. Germline V gene sequence: CDR1 MNHEY, CDR2 SMNVEV (reference sequence). CDR3 bases: TGTGCCAGCAGTTTAAGGGCAGGGGGCTTTTACGAGCAGTACTTC. Its protein product is CASSLRAGGFYEQYF.

This sequence joins TRBV27 and TRBJ1-5, with D possibly TRBD1 on 6 matching bases. This CDR3 spans 15 amino acids. In germline, CDR1 is MNHEY, CDR2 SMNVEV (reference sequence). The V gene lost 4 bases and the J gene lost 0 bases, with 10 bases spanning the gap. The CDR3 DNA reads TGTGCCAGCAGTTCACAGGGTCTTAGCAATCAGCCCCAGCATTTT. Translated: CASSSQGLSNQPQHF.

This rearrangement joins TRBV5-1 to TRBJ2-3; TRBD2 matches at 14 bases. Germline assignment: CDR1 SGHRS and CDR2 YFSETQ. V was pared by 2 bases and J by 3 bases, with 5 bases of the junction left unmatched. The CDR3 is 17 residues long. CDR3 protein: CASSFRLAGGETDTQYF. DNA for the CDR3: TGCGCCAGCAGCTTCAGACTAGCGGGGGGGGAGACAGATACGCAGTATTTT.

The chain joins TRBV9 to TRBJ1-2; a possible D gene is TRBD1 (5 bases). This CDR3 has 13 amino acids. Trimming removed 0 bases from V and 4 bases from J, with 7 bases in between. From germline, CDR1 is SGDLS and CDR2 YYNGEE. CDR3 region: CASSVGQLYGYTF. The CDR3 DNA sequence: TGTGCCAGCAGCGTAGGACAGCTCTATGGCTACACCTTC. The full variable domain, its missing parts supplied by reference TRBV9 and TRBJ1-2, is DSGVTQTPKHLITATGQRVTLRCSPRSGDLSVYWYQQSLDQGLQFLIQYYNGEERAKGNILERFSAQQFPDLHSELNLSSLELGDSALYFCASSVGQLYGYTFGSGTRLTVV.